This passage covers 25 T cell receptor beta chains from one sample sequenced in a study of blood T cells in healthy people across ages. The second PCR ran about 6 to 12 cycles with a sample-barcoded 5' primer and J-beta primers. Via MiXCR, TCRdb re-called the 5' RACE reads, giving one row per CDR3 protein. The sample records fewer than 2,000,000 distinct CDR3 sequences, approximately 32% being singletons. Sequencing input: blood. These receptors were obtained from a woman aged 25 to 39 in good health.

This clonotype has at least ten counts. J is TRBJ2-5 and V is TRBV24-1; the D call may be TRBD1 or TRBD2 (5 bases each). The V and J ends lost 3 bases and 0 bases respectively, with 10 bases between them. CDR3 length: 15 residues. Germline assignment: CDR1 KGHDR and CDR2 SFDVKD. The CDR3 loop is CATSDLLGDQETQYF. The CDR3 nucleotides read TGTGCCACCAGTGATCTTCTGGGGGACCAAGAGACCCAGTACTTC.

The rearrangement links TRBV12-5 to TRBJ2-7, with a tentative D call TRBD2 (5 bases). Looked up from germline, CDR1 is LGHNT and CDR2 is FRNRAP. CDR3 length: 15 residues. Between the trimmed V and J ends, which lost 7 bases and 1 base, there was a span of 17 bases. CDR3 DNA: TGTGCTAGTGCCCAAGGACTTCCTTCTTCCTACGAGCAGTACTTC. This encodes CASAQGLPSSYEQYF.

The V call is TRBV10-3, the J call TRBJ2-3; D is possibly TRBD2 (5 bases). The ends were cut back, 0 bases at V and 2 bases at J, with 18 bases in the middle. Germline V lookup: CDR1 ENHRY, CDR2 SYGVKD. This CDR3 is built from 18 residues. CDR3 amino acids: CAISESTIGEPLTDTQYF. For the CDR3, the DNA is TGTGCCATCAGTGAGTCGACAATCGGGGAGCCCCTCACAGATACGCAGTATTTT.

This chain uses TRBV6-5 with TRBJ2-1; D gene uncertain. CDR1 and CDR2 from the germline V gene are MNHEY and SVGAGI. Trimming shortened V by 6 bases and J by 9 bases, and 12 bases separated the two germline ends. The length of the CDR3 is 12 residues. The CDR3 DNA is TGTGCCAGCAGCGCTATTCCTACTGAGCAGTTCTTC. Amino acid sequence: CASSAIPTEQFF.

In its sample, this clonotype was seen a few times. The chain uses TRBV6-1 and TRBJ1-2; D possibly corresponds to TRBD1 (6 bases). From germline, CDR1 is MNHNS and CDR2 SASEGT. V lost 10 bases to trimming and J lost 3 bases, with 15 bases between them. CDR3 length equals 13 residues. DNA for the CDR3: TGTGCCACCGTCCGGGACACAGACTATGGCTACACCTTC. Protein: CATVRDTDYGYTF.

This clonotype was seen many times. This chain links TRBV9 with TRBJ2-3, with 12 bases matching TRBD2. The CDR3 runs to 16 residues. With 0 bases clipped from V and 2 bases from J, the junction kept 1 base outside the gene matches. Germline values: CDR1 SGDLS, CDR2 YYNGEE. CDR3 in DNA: TGTGCCAGCAGCGTAGGACTAGCGGGGGTCACAGATACGCAGTATTTT. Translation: CASSVGLAGVTDTQYF. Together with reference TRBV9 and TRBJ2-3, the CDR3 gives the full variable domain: DSGVTQTPKHLITATGQRVTLRCSPRSGDLSVYWYQQSLDQGLQFLIQYYNGEERAKGNILERFSAQQFPDLHSELNLSSLELGDSALYFCASSVGLAGVTDTQYFGPGTRLTVL.

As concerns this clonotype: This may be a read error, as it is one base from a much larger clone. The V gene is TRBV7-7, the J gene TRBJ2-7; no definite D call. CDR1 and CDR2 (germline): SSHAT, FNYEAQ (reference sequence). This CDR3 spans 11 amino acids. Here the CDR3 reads CANSSHYEQYF. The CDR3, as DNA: TGTGCCAACAGCTCCCACTACGAGCAGTACTTC.

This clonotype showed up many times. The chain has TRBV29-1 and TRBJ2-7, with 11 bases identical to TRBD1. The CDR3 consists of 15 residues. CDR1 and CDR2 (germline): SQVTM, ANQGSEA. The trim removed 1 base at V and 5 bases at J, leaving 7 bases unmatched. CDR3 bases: TGCAGCGTTGAAGGAGGACAGGGGGCCTGGAACGAGCAGTACTTC. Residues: CSVEGGQGAWNEQYF.

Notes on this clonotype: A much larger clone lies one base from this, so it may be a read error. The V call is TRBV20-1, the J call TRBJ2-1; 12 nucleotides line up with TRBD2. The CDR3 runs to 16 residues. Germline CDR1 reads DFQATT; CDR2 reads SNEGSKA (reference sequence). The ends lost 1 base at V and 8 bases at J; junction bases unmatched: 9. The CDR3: CSARGRLAGDHDEQFF. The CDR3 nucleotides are TGCAGTGCTAGAGGTAGACTAGCGGGAGATCACGATGAGCAGTTCTTC.

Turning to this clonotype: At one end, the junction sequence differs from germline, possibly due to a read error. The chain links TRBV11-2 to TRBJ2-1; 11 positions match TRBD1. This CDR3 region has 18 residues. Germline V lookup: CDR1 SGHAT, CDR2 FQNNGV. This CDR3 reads CANSLPSYWDRGDNEQFF. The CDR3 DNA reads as TGTGCCAACAGCTTACCCAGTTACTGGGACAGGGGGGACAATGAGCAGTTCTTC.

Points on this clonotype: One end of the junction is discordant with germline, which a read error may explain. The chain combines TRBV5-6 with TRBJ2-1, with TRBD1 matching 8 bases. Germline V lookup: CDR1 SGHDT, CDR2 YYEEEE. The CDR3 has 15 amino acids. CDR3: CAGSYWTGFGNEQFF. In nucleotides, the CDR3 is TGTGCCGGCAGCTATTGGACAGGGTTTGGTAATGAGCAGTTCTTC.

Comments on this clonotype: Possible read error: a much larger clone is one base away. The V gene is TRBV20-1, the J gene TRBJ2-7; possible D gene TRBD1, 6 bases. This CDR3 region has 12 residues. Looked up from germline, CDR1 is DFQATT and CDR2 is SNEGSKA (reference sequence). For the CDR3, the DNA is TGCAGTGCTAGGGACAGAAACTACGGGCAGTACTTC. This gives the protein CSARDRNYGQYF.

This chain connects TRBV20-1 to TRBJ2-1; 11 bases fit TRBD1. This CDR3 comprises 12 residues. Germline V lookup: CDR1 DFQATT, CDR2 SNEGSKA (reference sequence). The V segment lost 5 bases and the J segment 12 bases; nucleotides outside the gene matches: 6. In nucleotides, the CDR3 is TGCAGTGCTGGGACAGGGGGGAGCTTGCAGTTCTTC. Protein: CSAGTGGSLQFF.

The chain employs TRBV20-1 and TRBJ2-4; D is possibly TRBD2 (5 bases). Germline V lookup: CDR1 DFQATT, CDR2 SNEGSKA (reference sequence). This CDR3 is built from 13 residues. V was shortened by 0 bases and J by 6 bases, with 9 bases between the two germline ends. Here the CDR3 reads CSAREASGNIQYF. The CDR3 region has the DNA TGCAGTGCTAGAGAGGCCAGCGGAAACATTCAGTACTTC.

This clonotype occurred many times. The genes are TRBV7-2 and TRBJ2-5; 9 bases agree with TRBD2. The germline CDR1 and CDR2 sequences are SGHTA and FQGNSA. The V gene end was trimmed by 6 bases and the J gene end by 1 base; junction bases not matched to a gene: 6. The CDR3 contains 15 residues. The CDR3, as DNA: TGTGCCAGCAGAGAAGCGGGAGGTATCCAAGAGACCCAGTACTTC. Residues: CASREAGGIQETQYF.

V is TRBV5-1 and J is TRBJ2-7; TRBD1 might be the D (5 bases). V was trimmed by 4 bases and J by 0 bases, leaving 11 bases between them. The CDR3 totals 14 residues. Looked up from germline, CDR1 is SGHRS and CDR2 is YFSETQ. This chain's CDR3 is CASSRDSFSYEQYF. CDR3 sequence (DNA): TGCGCCAGCAGCCGTGACAGCTTCTCCTACGAGCAGTACTTC.

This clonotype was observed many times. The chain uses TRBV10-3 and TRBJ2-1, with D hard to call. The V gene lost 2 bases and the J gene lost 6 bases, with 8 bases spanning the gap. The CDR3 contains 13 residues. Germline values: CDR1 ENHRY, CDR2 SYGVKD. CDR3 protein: CAISEGVVNEQFF. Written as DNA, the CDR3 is TGTGCCATCAGTGAGGGGGTGGTCAATGAGCAGTTCTTC.

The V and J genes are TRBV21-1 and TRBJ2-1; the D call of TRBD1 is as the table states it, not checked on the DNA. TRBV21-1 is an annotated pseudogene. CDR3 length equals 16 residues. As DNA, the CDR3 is TGTGCCAGCAGCAAAGTAGTGGGACAGGCGACCTATGAGCAGTTCTTC. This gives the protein CASSKVVGQATYEQFF.

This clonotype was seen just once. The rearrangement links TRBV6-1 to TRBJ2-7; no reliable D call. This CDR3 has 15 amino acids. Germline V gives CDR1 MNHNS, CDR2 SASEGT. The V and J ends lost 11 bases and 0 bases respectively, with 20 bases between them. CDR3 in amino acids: CACITATQSSYEQYF. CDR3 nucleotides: TGTGCCTGCATAACGGCCACACAGAGCTCCTACGAGCAGTACTTC.

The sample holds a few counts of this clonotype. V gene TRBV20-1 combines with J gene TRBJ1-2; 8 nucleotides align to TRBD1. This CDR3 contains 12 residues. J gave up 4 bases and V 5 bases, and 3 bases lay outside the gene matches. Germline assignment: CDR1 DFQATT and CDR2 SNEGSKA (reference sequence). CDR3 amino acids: CSAAGTGYGYTF. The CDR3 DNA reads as TGCAGTGCTGCTGGGACAGGCTATGGCTACACCTTC.

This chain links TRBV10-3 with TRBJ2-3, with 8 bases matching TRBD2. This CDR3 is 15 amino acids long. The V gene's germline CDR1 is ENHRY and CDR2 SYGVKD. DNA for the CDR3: TGTGCTTCCGACGCGGGGGGCGCCGGCACAGATACGCAGTATTTT. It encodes CASDAGGAGTDTQYF.

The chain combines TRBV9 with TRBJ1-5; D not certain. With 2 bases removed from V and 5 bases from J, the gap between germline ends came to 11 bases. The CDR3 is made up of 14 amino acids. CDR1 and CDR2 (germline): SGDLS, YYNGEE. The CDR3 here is CASSVDGLYQPQHF. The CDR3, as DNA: TGTGCCAGCAGCGTCGATGGACTCTATCAGCCCCAGCATTTT.

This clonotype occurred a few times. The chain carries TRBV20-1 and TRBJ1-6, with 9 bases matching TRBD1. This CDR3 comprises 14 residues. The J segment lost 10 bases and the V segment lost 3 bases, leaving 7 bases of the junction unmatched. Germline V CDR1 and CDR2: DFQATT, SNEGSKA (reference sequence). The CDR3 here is CSASHRDRASPLHF. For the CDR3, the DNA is TGCAGTGCTAGCCACCGGGACAGGGCGTCACCCCTCCACTTT.

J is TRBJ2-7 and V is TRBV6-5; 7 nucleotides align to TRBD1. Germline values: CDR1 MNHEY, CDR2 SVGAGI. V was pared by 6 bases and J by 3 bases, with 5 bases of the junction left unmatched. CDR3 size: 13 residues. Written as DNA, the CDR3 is TGTGCCAGCAGCAAGGGACAGCACTACGAGCAGTACTTC. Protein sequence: CASSKGQHYEQYF.

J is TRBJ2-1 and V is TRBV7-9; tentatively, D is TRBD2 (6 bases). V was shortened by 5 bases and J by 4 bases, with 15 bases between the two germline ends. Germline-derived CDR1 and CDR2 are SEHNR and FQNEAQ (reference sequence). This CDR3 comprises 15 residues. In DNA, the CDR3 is TGTGCCAGCAGCCCATACGTTAGCGGATACAATGAGCAGTTCTTC. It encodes CASSPYVSGYNEQFF.